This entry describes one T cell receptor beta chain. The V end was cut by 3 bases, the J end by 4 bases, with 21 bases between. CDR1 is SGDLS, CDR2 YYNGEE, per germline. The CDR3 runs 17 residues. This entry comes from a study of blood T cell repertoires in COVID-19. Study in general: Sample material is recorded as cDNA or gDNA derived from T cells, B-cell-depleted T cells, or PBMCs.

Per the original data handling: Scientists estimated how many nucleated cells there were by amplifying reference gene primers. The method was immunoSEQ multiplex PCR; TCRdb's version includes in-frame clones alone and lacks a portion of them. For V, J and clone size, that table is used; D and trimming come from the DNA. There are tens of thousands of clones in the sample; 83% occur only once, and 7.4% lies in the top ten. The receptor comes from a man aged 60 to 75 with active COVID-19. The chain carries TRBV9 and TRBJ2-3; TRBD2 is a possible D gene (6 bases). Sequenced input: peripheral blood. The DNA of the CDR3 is TGTGCCAGCAGCGGAGGAGCGGGCACGCTATTAGCAGATACGCAGTATTTT. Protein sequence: CASSGGAGTLLADTQYF.